The clone carrying this TCR beta chain was detected many times. The target antigen is unknown. The data were taken from a study of blood T cells in healthy people across ages. Study in general: Per two T cells, about one barcoded beta molecule was captured through template switching.

Germline lookup yields CDR1 DFQATT and CDR2 SNEGSKA (reference sequence). The CDR3 contains 12 residues. V was trimmed by 8 bases and J by 3 bases, leaving 12 bases between them. Findings and caveats of the study: As age increased, TCR beta diversity per million T cells fell in a roughly linear fashion.

The second PCR ran about 6 to 12 cycles with a sample-barcoded 5' primer and J-beta primers. MiXCR, applied by TCRdb to the 5' RACE reads, yields one record per CDR3 protein. The profile shows approximately 680,000 distinct CDR3 sequences, about 32% of them singletons. The material sequenced was blood. The chain is built from TRBV20-1 and TRBJ2-3; D unclear. The TCR originated in a woman of 80 years or more in good health. The chain's CDR3 is CSSGPRTDTQYF. For the CDR3, the DNA is TGCAGTTCCGGGCCCAGGACAGATACGCAGTATTTT.